What follows describes a single TCR beta chain. The data were taken from a study of T-cell memory formation after mild COVID-19. TCRdb redid the calling of the 5' RACE reads with MiXCR, one entry per CDR3 protein. The data contain 530,000 or so distinct CDR3 sequences, 15% to 20% of them seen just once; the ten biggest clones take up just over 8%. The CDR3 is 11 residues long. V lost 4 bases and J lost 14; bases outside the gene matches: 5. Germline V gives CDR1 SGHDT, CDR2 YYEEEE. The receptor's source is an adult woman who had mild COVID-19 (a few samples of this study predate the infection). Cell type and time point are not known. The chain links TRBV5-6 to TRBJ2-1, with 8 bases identical to TRBD2. Sequencing used PBMCs or a T cell subset sorted from them (not recorded which). The CDR3 is CASSAGTREFF. The DNA of the CDR3 is TGTGCCAGCAGCGCCGGGACTAGGGAGTTCTTC.